The 3 T cell receptor beta chains presented below share a single source sample, sequenced in a study of shared clonotypes between healthy human individuals. Sequencing used immunoSEQ multiplex PCR; TCRdb keeps in-frame clones, though not all of them. The sample has some 2,400,000 clones, around 95% seen once; the top ten hold roughly 0.13%. Material for sequencing was naive CD4+ T cells sorted from blood. Subset defined: CD45RA+ positively selected. The receptors shown here come from a man between 18 and 29 years old in good health.

The chain links TRBV5-4 to TRBJ2-7, with a possible D match to TRBD1 (6 bases). The CDR3 extends over 14 amino acids. Germline loops: CDR1 SGHNT, CDR2 YYREEE (reference sequence). Deletions cut 4 bases from V and 0 bases from J, with 11 bases between. As DNA, the CDR3 is TGTGCCAGCAGCAAGGACAGACGCTCCTACGAGCAGTACTTC. Residues: CASSKDRRSYEQYF. Looking up the rest from reference TRBV5-4 and TRBJ2-7 gives the full variable domain: ETGVTQSPTHLIKTRGQQVTLRCSSQSGHNTVSWYQQALGQGPQFIFQYYREEENGRGNFPPRFSGLQFPNYSSELNVNALELDDSALYLCASSKDRRSYEQYFGPGTRLTVT.

The rearrangement joins TRBV28 to TRBJ2-1; 8 bases match TRBD2. The length of the CDR3 is 15 residues. Per the germline V gene, CDR1 is MDHEN and CDR2 is SYDVKM. Trimming at V came to 2 bases and at J to 10 bases, leaving 10 bases not matched to a gene. The CDR3 loop reads CASSLGRGGSREQFF. The CDR3 DNA sequence: TGTGCCAGCAGTTTAGGACGGGGGGGCTCCCGGGAGCAGTTCTTC.

V gene TRBV7-8 combines with J gene TRBJ2-1; D is unresolved. Looked up from germline, CDR1 is SGHVS and CDR2 is FQNEAQ. V lost 5 bases and J 2 bases, leaving 7 bases between the germline ends. The CDR3 sequence is 13 residues long. In DNA form, the CDR3 reads TGTGCCAGCAGCGCAGACCCCTACAATGAGCAGTTCTTC. Amino acid sequence: CASSADPYNEQFF.